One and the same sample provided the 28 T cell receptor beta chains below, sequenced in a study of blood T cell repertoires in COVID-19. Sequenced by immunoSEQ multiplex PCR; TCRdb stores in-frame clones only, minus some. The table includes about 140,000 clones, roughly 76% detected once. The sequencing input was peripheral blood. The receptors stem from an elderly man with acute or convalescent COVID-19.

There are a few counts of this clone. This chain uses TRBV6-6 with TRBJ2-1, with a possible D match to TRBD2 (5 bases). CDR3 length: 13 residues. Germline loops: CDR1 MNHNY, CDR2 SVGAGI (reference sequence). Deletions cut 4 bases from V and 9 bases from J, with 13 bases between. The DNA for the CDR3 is TGTGCCAGCAGTTCATTAGCGTTCAGTGAGCAGTTCTTC. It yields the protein CASSSLAFSEQFF.

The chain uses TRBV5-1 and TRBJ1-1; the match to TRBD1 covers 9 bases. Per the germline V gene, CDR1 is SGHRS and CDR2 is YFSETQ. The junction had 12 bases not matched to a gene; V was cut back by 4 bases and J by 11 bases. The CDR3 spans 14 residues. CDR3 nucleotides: TGCGCCAGCAGCCCGACCGGGACAGGGATCGGTGCTTTCTTT. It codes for CASSPTGTGIGAFF.

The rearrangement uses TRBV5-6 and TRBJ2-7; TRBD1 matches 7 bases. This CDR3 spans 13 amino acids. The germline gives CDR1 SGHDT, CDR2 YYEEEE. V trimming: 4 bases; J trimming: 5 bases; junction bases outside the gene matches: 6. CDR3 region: CASSGNRGNEQYF. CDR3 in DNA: TGTGCCAGCAGCGGAAACAGGGGAAACGAGCAGTACTTC.

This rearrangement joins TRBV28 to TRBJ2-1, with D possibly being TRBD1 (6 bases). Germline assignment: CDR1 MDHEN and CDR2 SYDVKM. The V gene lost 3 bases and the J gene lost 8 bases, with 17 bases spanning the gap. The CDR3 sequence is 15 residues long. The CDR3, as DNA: TGTGCCAGCAGTTTGGCCGGGACACTCAGCGATGAGCAGTTCTTC. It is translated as CASSLAGTLSDEQFF.

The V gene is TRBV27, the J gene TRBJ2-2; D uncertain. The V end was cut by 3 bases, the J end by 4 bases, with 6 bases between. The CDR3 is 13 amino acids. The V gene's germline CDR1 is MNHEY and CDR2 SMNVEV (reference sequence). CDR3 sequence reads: CASSFWLTGELFF. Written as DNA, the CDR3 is TGTGCCAGCAGTTTTTGGCTCACCGGGGAGCTGTTTTTT.

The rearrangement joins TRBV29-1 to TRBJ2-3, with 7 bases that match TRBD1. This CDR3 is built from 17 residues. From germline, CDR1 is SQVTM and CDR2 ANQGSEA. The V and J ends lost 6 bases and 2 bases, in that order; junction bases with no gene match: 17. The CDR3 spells CSVTVKPPGQSTDTQYF. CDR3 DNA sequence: TGCAGCGTCACCGTGAAACCCCCGGGACAGTCCACAGATACGCAGTATTTT.

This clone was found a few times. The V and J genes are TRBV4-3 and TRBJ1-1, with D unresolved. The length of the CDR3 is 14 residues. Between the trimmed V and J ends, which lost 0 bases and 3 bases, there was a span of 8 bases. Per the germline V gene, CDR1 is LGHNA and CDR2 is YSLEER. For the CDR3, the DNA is TGCGCCAGCAGCCAAGATCCGGGAGACACTGAAGCTTTCTTT. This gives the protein CASSQDPGDTEAFF.

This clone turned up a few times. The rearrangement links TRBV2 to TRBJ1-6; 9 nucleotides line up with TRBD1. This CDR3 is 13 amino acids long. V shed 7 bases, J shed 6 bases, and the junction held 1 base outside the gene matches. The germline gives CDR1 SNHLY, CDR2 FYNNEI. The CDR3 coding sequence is TGTGCCAGCAAGACAGGGGGTAATTCACCCCTCCACTTT. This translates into CASKTGGNSPLHF.

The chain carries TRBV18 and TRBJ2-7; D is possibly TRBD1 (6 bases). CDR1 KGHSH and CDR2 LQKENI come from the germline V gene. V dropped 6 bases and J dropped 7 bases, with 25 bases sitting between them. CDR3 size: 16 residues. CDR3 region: CASSRTGTTLHGEQYF. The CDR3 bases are TGTGCCAGCTCCCGAACCGGGACAACGCTTCACGGGGAGCAGTACTTC. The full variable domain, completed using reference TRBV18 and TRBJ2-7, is NAGVMQNPRHLVRRRGQEARLRCSPMKGHSHVYWYRQLPEEGLKFMVYLQKENIIDESGMPKERFSAEFPKEGPSILRIQQVVRGDSAAYFCASSRTGTTLHGEQYFGPGTRLTVT.

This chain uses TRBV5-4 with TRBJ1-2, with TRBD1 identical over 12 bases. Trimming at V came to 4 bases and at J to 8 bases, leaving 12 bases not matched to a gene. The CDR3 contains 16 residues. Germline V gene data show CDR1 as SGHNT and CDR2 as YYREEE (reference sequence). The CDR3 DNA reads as TGTGCCAGCAGCCAACGACAACCCGGGACAGGGGGCGGCTACACCTTC. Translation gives CASSQRQPGTGGGYTF.

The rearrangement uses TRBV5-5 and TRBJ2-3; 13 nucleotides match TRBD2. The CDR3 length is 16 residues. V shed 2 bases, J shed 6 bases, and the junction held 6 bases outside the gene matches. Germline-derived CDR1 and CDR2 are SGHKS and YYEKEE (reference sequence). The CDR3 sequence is CASSLGTSGEVDTQYF. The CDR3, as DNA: TGTGCCAGCAGCTTAGGGACTAGCGGGGAGGTGGATACGCAGTATTTT.

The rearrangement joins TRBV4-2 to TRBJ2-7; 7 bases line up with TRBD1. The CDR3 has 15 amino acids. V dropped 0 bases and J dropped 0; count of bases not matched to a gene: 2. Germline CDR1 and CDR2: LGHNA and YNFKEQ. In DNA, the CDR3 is TGTGCCAGCAGCCAAGAAGGGGACAGCTCCTACGAGCAGTACTTC. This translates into CASSQEGDSSYEQYF.

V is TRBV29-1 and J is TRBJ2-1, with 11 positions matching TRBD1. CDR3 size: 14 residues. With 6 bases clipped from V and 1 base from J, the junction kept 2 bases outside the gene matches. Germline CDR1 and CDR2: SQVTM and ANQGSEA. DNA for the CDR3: TGCAGCGTCGGACAGGGGGCTTCCTACAATGAGCAGTTCTTC. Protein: CSVGQGASYNEQFF.

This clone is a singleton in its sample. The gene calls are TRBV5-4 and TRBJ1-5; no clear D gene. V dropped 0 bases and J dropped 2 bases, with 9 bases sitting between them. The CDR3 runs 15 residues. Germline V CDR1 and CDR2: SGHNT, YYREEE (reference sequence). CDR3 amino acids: CASSLGGPGNQPQHF. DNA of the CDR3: TGTGCCAGCAGCTTGGGAGGGCCAGGCAATCAGCCCCAGCATTTT.

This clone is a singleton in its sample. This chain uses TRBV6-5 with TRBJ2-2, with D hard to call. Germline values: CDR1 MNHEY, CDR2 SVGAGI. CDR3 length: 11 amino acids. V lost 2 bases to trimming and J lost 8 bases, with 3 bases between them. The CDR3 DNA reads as TGTGCCAGCAGTTACCAGGGGGAGCTGTTTTTT. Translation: CASSYQGELFF.

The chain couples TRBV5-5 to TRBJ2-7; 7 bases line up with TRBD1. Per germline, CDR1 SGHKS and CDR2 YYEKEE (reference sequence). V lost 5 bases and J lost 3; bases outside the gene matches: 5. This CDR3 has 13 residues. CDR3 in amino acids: CASSSDRRYEQYF. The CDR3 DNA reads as TGTGCCAGCAGTTCGGACAGGCGCTACGAGCAGTACTTC.

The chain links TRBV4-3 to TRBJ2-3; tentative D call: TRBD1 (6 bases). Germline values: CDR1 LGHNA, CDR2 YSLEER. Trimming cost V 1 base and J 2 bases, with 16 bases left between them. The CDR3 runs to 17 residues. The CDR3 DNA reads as TGCGCCAGCAGCCAAGGGTCTGGACAGCCAAACACAGATACGCAGTATTTT. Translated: CASSQGSGQPNTDTQYF.

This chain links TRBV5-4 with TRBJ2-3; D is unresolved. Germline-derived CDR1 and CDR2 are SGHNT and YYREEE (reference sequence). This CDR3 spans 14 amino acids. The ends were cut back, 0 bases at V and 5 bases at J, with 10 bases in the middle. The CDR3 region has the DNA TGTGCCAGCAGCTTGGGGAATAGAGGAGATACGCAGTATTTT. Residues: CASSLGNRGDTQYF.

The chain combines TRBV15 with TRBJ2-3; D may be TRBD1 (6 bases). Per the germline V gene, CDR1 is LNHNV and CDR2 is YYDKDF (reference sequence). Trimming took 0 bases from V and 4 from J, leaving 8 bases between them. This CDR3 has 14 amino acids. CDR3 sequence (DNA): TGTGCCACCAGCAGAGAAGGACAGTCAGATACGCAGTATTTT. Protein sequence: CATSREGQSDTQYF.

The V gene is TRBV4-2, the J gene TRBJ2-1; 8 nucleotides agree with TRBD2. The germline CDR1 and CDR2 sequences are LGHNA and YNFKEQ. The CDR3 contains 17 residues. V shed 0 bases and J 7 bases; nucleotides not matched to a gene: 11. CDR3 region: CASSQDPPGGALNEQFF. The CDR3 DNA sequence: TGTGCCAGCAGCCAAGATCCCCCCGGGGGGGCACTGAATGAGCAGTTCTTC.

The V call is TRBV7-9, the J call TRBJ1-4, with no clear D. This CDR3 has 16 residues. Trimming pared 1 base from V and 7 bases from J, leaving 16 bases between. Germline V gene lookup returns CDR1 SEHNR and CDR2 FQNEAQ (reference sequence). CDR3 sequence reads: CASSLGSRALGEKLFF. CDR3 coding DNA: TGTGCCAGCAGCTTAGGGTCGAGGGCCCTGGGTGAAAAACTGTTTTTT.

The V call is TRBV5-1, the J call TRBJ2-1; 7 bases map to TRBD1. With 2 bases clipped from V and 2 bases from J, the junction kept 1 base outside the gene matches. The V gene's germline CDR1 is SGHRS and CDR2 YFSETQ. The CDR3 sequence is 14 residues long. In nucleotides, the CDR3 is TGCGCCAGCAGCTTCGGGACAGCCTACAATGAGCAGTTCTTC. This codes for CASSFGTAYNEQFF.

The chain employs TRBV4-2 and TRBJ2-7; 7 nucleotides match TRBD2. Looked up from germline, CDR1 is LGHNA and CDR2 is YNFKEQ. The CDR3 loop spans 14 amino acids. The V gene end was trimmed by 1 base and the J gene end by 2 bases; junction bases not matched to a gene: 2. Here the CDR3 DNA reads TGTGCCAGCAGCCAAGGAGCGGGAACCTACGAGCAGTACTTC. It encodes CASSQGAGTYEQYF.

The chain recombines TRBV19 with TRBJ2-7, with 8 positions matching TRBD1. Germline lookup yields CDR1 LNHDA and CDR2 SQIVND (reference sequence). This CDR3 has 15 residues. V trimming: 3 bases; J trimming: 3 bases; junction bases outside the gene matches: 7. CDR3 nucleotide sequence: TGTGCCAGTAGTATGGGACGGACAGGGAGCTACGAGCAGTACTTC. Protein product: CASSMGRTGSYEQYF.

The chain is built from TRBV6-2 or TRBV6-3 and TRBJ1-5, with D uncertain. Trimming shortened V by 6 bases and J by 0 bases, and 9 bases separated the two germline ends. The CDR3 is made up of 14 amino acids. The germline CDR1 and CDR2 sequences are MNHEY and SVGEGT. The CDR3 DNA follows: TGTGCCAGCAGCCCTACTAATAGCAATCAGCCCCAGCATTTT. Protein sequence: CASSPTNSNQPQHF.

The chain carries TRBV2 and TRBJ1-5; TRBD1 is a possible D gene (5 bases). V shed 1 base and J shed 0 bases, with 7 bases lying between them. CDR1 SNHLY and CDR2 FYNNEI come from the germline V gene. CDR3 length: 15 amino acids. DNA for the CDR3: TGTGCCAGCAGTGAAGGGGGCCTTAGCAATCAGCCCCAGCATTTT. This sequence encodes CASSEGGLSNQPQHF.

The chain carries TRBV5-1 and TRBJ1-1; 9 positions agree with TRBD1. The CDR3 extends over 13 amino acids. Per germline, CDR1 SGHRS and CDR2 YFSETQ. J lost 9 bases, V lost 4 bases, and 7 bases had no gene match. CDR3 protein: CASSPRDRVQAFF. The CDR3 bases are TGCGCCAGCAGCCCCCGGGACAGGGTCCAAGCTTTCTTT.

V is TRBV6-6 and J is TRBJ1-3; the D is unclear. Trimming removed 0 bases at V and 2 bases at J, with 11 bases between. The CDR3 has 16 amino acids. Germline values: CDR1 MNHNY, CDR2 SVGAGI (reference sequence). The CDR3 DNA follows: TGTGCCAGCAGTTACTCCCCGGGTGTCACTGGAAACACCATATATTTT. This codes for CASSYSPGVTGNTIYF.